These 31 T cell receptor beta chains came from one sample sequenced in a study of blood T cell repertoires in COVID-19. The table came from immunoSEQ multiplex PCR; TCRdb's copy has only in-frame clones and leaves some out. Among over 45,000 clones, about 83% were seen once, and the ten largest hold less than 7%. Sample: peripheral blood. These receptors were obtained from an elderly woman with acute or convalescent COVID-19.

This sequence joins TRBV4-1 and TRBJ2-2; 7 bases align to TRBD1. The germline V gene has CDR1 MGHRA and CDR2 YSYEKL. The V segment lost 1 base and the J segment 5 bases; nucleotides outside the gene matches: 13. This CDR3 comprises 18 residues. CDR3 in DNA: TGCGCCAGCAGCCAAGGGGTACAGGGGAGAGGCACGACCGGGGAGCTGTTTTTT. Its translation: CASSQGVQGRGTTGELFF.

V usage is TRBV2 and J usage is TRBJ1-5, with D perhaps TRBD1 (5 bases). Germline V gives CDR1 SNHLY, CDR2 FYNNEI. V dropped 5 bases and J dropped 1 base, with 12 bases sitting between them. The CDR3 contains 15 residues. CDR3 protein: CASSRDSTSNQPQHF. As DNA, the CDR3 is TGTGCCAGCAGTCGGGACTCGACGAGCAATCAGCCCCAGCATTTT.

V is TRBV18 and J is TRBJ2-3; no clear D gene. Trimming stripped 3 bases from V and 6 bases from J, with 7 bases between. Germline CDR1 KGHSH, CDR2 LQKENI. The CDR3 extends over 12 amino acids. The DNA of the CDR3 is TGTGCCAGCTCACCCATCAGGGATACGCAGTATTTT. Protein product: CASSPIRDTQYF.

The chain uses TRBV9 and TRBJ1-1; possible D gene TRBD1, 6 bases. The CDR3 is 15 residues long. Germline V gene lookup returns CDR1 SGDLS and CDR2 YYNGEE. Trimming pared 0 bases from V and 2 bases from J, leaving 11 bases between. CDR3 in amino acids: CASSVDPGANTEAFF. As DNA, the CDR3 is TGTGCCAGCAGCGTAGATCCAGGGGCAAACACTGAAGCTTTCTTT.

The chain is built from TRBV18 and TRBJ1-1; no clear D. Trimming took off 4 bases at V and 8 bases at J, with 14 bases between the two ends. Germline V gene data show CDR1 as KGHSH and CDR2 as LQKENI. The CDR3 has 13 amino acids. The CDR3 loop is CASSQARRAEAFF. The CDR3 DNA is TGTGCCAGCTCACAGGCCAGGCGGGCCGAAGCTTTCTTT.

The V and J genes are TRBV2 and TRBJ2-7; 7 bases fit TRBD1. J lost 3 bases, V lost 6 bases, and 5 bases had no gene match. Germline V lookup: CDR1 SNHLY, CDR2 FYNNEI. The CDR3 contains 13 residues. CDR3 sequence (DNA): TGTGCCAGCAGGGAAACAGGGGACTACGAGCAGTACTTC. Its translation: CASRETGDYEQYF.

The CDR3 DNA is TGTGCCATCAGTGAGTCTGGGGGCCATGAAAAACTGTTTTTT. It is translated as CAISESGGHEKLFF. V gene TRBV10-3 combines with J gene TRBJ1-4; tentative D call: TRBD1 (6 bases). Germline CDR1 ENHRY, CDR2 SYGVKD. CDR3 length equals 14 residues. V shed 0 bases and J shed 6 bases, with 8 bases lying between them.

This rearrangement joins TRBV5-8 to TRBJ1-5, with 12 bases matching TRBD1. This CDR3 spans 18 amino acids. V lost 0 bases to trimming and J lost 3 bases; unmatched junction nucleotides: 7. The germline CDR1 and CDR2 sequences are SGHTS and YDEGEE. CDR3 nucleotide sequence: TGTGCCAGCAGCTTGGCATTTGGGACAGGGGGCTCCAATCAGCCCCAGCATTTT. This codes for CASSLAFGTGGSNQPQHF.

This chain connects TRBV5-1 to TRBJ2-2; a possible D gene is TRBD2 (6 bases). The germline V and J ends were trimmed by 5 bases and 4 bases, with 15 bases remaining between them. This CDR3 spans 15 amino acids. Germline lookup yields CDR1 SGHRS and CDR2 YFSETQ. This CDR3 reads CASRFIISGTGELFF. The CDR3 DNA sequence: TGCGCCAGCAGGTTTATAATTAGCGGCACCGGGGAGCTGTTTTTT.

This clone came up once. The V call is TRBV9, the J call TRBJ2-7, with 11 positions matching TRBD2. CDR1 SGDLS and CDR2 YYNGEE come from the germline V gene. The CDR3 extends over 16 amino acids. J was trimmed by 0 bases and V by 3 bases; bases with no gene match: 5. The CDR3 loop reads CASSEGTSGLSYEQYF. CDR3 coding DNA: TGTGCCAGCAGCGAGGGGACTAGCGGCCTCTCCTACGAGCAGTACTTC.

The genes are TRBV19 and TRBJ1-3; D is unclear. V lost 3 bases and J 0 bases, leaving 9 bases between the germline ends. CDR3 length: 15 residues. The germline V gene has CDR1 LNHDA and CDR2 SQIVND (reference sequence). CDR3 sequence reads: CASSMGASSGNTIYF. In DNA form, the CDR3 reads TGTGCCAGTAGTATGGGAGCGAGCTCTGGAAACACCATATATTTT.

The rearrangement links TRBV5-1 to TRBJ1-2, with 9 bases matching TRBD1. The CDR3 contains 14 residues. Germline assignment: CDR1 SGHRS and CDR2 YFSETQ. Losses at the gene ends were 6 bases for V and 7 bases for J; bases not matched to a gene: 10. In DNA form, the CDR3 reads TGCGCCAGCACCGTAGACAGGGGGAGAGGTGGCTACACCTTC. This sequence encodes CASTVDRGRGGYTF.

The chain carries TRBV6-5 and TRBJ1-5, with D perhaps matching TRBD1 (5 bases). Looked up from germline, CDR1 is MNHEY and CDR2 is SVGAGI. This CDR3 is built from 14 residues. The CDR3 DNA reads TGTGCTACCCGTGACAGTTTTAGCAATCAGCCCCAGCATTTT. It encodes CATRDSFSNQPQHF.

V usage is TRBV10-1 and J usage is TRBJ2-2; D remains unclear. Trimming took 3 bases from V and 8 from J, leaving 10 bases between them. CDR1 is WNHNN and CDR2 is SYGVQD in the germline V gene (reference sequence). The CDR3 extends over 13 amino acids. The CDR3 is CASSDFGEGELFF. CDR3 bases: TGCGCCAGCAGTGACTTCGGTGAAGGGGAGCTGTTTTTT.

This sequence joins TRBV19 and TRBJ2-1; TRBD1 might be the D (6 bases). The length of the CDR3 is 14 residues. Germline CDR1 is LNHDA and CDR2 is SQIVND (reference sequence). Trimming left V 2 bases short and J 7 bases short, with 12 bases between. CDR3 loop: CASSIRLTGNEQFF. The CDR3 DNA is TGTGCCAGTAGTATACGGCTAACAGGGAATGAGCAGTTCTTC.

This chain connects TRBV7-8 to TRBJ1-2; 8 bases map to TRBD1. The CDR3 is 15 residues long. J was trimmed by 7 bases and V by 1 base; bases with no gene match: 8. Germline V gene sequence: CDR1 SGHVS, CDR2 FQNEAQ. CDR3 bases: TGTGCCAGCAGCTTAGTTCCAGGGGGCGCGGGTGGCTACACCTTC. This translates into CASSLVPGGAGGYTF.

This sequence joins TRBV7-2 and TRBJ2-5; 15 bases map to TRBD2. CDR1 SGHTA and CDR2 FQGNSA come from the germline V gene. The CDR3 consists of 16 residues. The V and J ends lost 5 bases and 4 bases, in that order; junction bases with no gene match: 5. The CDR3 region is CASSRGLAGGRETQYF. The CDR3 DNA sequence: TGTGCCAGCAGCCGCGGACTAGCGGGGGGGCGAGAGACCCAGTACTTC.

V is TRBV3-1 (or the pseudogene TRBV3-2) and J is TRBJ2-7; 7 bases are shared with TRBD1. Germline CDR1 is LGHDT and CDR2 is YNNKEL (reference sequence). The CDR3 consists of 16 residues. The ends lost 1 base at V and 3 bases at J; junction bases unmatched: 9. The chain's CDR3 is CASSQGNRGLGYEQYF. In DNA form, the CDR3 reads TGTGCCAGCAGCCAAGGAAACAGGGGATTGGGCTACGAGCAGTACTTC.

This clone was counted between two and nine times. A read error may explain this, as a much larger clone is one base away. Other DNA sequences in this specimen translate into the identical CDR3. The V call is TRBV7-8, the J call TRBJ1-6; D gene uncertain. Germline V gene sequence: CDR1 SGHVS, CDR2 FQNEAQ. V shed 1 base and J shed 0 bases, with 4 bases lying between them. There are 15 residues in the CDR3. The CDR3 here is CASSLVSSYNSPLHF. CDR3 bases: TGTGCCAGCAGCTTAGTCAGCTCCTATAATTCACCCCTCCACTTT. Filled out from reference TRBV7-8 and TRBJ1-6, the complete variable domain reads GAGVSQSPRYKVAKRGQDVALRCDPISGHVSLFWYQQALGQGPEFLTYFQNEAQLDKSGLPSDRFFAERPEGSVSTLKIQRTQQEDSAVYLCASSLVSSYNSPLHFGNGTRLTVT.

The rearrangement joins TRBV10-3 to TRBJ1-3, with unresolved D. The CDR3 loop spans 16 amino acids. V gave up 10 bases and J gave up 0 bases, with 19 bases separating them. In germline, CDR1 is ENHRY, CDR2 SYGVKD. The CDR3 bases are TGTGCCACCACGCGGGCCGCCGTAAGCTCTGGAAACACCATATATTTT. Translation: CATTRAAVSSGNTIYF.

This rearrangement joins TRBV6-1 to TRBJ1-1; D is unresolved. Trimming took off 2 bases at V and 11 bases at J, with 12 bases between the two ends. The CDR3 is 12 residues long. The V gene's germline CDR1 is MNHNS and CDR2 SASEGT. The CDR3 bases are TGTGCCAGCAGTGAACCCCCGCGGTCCGCTTTCTTT. The encoded protein is CASSEPPRSAFF.

This chain uses TRBV6-5 with TRBJ1-6; D may be TRBD1 (6 bases). Germline V CDR1 and CDR2: MNHEY, SVGAGI. Trimming left V 6 bases short and J 8 bases short, with 14 bases between. The CDR3 spans 14 residues. The CDR3 reads CASRLQGYDSPLHF. In DNA form, the CDR3 reads TGTGCCAGCAGACTCCAGGGGTACGATTCACCCCTCCACTTT.

CDR3 region: CASSPPDSNQPQHF. The CDR3 DNA follows: TGCGCCAGCAGCCCACCTGACAGTAATCAGCCCCAGCATTTT. The chain combines TRBV4-1 with TRBJ1-5; D is possibly TRBD1 (5 bases). With 4 bases removed from V and 4 bases from J, the gap between germline ends came to 11 bases. In germline, CDR1 is MGHRA, CDR2 YSYEKL. This CDR3 is 14 amino acids long.

In regard to this clone: Other DNA sequences within the sample encode an identical CDR3. J is TRBJ2-3 and V is TRBV6-1; 11 positions match TRBD2. Germline V gene data show CDR1 as MNHNS and CDR2 as SASEGT. The CDR3 spans 15 residues. J gave up 5 bases and V 3 bases, and 4 bases lay outside the gene matches. The CDR3: CASSDSLAGGDTQYF. DNA of the CDR3: TGTGCCAGCAGTGACAGCCTAGCGGGGGGAGATACGCAGTATTTT.

J is TRBJ2-3 and V is TRBV7-2; D perhaps matches TRBD1 (6 bases). This CDR3 region has 15 residues. The V end was cut by 5 bases, the J end by 6 bases, with 18 bases between. Per germline, CDR1 SGHTA and CDR2 FQGNSA. DNA of the CDR3: TGTGCCAGCAGCCTAGAAAGTGGGGGCGTGGATACGCAGTATTTT. Its protein is CASSLESGGVDTQYF.

The V gene is TRBV18, the J gene TRBJ2-7; tentative D call: TRBD2 (6 bases). V was trimmed by 2 bases and J by 0 bases, leaving 17 bases between them. Germline values: CDR1 KGHSH, CDR2 LQKENI. The CDR3 covers 17 residues. The CDR3 region has the DNA TGTGCCAGCTCACCAGGGCCGAGGGGACTGATCTCCTACGAGCAGTACTTC. Translation gives CASSPGPRGLISYEQYF.

V and J are TRBV20-1 and TRBJ2-5; no clear D gene. The ends were cut back, 0 bases at V and 5 bases at J, with 4 bases in the middle. Germline V CDR1 and CDR2: DFQATT, SNEGSKA (reference sequence). CDR3 length equals 11 residues. In DNA form, the CDR3 reads TGCAGTGCTAGAGATCGGGAGACCCAGTACTTC. It yields the protein CSARDRETQYF.

Turning to this clone: At one end the junction does not follow the germline gene, possibly because of a read error. CDR3 in amino acids: CASSRHLENTGELFF. The CDR3 DNA reads as TGTGCTAGCAGCAGACATCTCGAGAACACCGGGGAGCTGTTTTTT. The gene calls are TRBV7-7 and TRBJ2-2, with no clear D. Germline CDR1 SSHAT, CDR2 FNYEAQ (reference sequence). CDR3 length: 15 amino acids.

V is TRBV2 and J is TRBJ1-5; TRBD1 might be the D (6 bases). V was shortened by 6 bases and J by 3 bases, with 15 bases between the two germline ends. Germline CDR1 and CDR2: SNHLY and FYNNEI. The CDR3 has 15 residues. CDR3 residues: CASSPQGLNNQPQHF. The CDR3 coding sequence is TGTGCCAGCAGCCCCCAGGGGTTAAACAATCAGCCCCAGCATTTT.

This clone was recorded only once. This chain connects TRBV6-2 or TRBV6-3 to TRBJ2-7, with D hard to call. The ends were cut back, 6 bases at V and 0 bases at J, with 9 bases in the middle. Germline lookup yields CDR1 MNHEY and CDR2 SVGEGT. CDR3 length: 13 residues. CDR3 sequence reads: CASSLDTSYEQYF. The CDR3 nucleotides are TGTGCCAGCAGCCTAGACACCTCCTACGAGCAGTACTTC.

This clone was recorded only once. V and J are TRBV5-1 and TRBJ1-2; D not resolved. V was clipped by 0 bases and J by 6 bases, with 12 bases between them. The CDR3 length is 14 residues. The germline CDR1 and CDR2 sequences are SGHRS and YFSETQ. The DNA for the CDR3 is TGCGCCAGCAGCTTGGAGGCCGCCGCGGATGGCTACACCTTC. This codes for CASSLEAAADGYTF.